This is a list of T cell receptor beta chains from one sample in a study of blood T cell repertoires in COVID-19. This table comes from immunoSEQ multiplex PCR, and its TCRdb copy is limited to in-frame clones, with some not included. Among a few hundred thousand clones listed, 70% to 90% were seen once. What was sequenced was PBMCs or T cells enriched from blood (not recorded which). Every receptor here comes from a man in his forties who had recovered from COVID-19. CDR3s include the opening cysteine and the closing phenylalanine or tryptophan. The D gene is left open where the match is weak. Not all rows give a size; the values are once, few, many and, for expanded clones, a class.

CDR3	DNA	V	size	D	J
CASSSRNNEQFF	TGTGCCAGCAGTTCCAGAAACAATGAGCAGTTCTTC	TRBV27	.	.	TRBJ2-1
CASSYRGGLTDTQYF	TGTGCCAGCAGCTACAGGGGAGGCCTCACAGATACGCAGTATTTT	TRBV7-9	.	.	TRBJ2-3
CASSGTGASGYTF	TGTGCCAGCAGTGGGACAGGGGCCTCTGGCTACACCTTC	TRBV2	.	TRBD1	TRBJ1-2
CASSLDRGNQPQHF	TGTGCCAGCAGCTTAGACAGGGGCAATCAGCCCCAGCATTTT	TRBV2	.	TRBD1	TRBJ1-5
CASGLVLPWFQETQYF	TGTGCTAGTGGTTTGGTACTCCCCTGGTTCCAAGAGACCCAGTACTTC	TRBV12-5	.	.	TRBJ2-5
CASSYLDSGQETQYF	TGTGCCAGCAGTTACTTGGACAGTGGACAAGAGACCCAGTACTTC	TRBV6-5	.	.	TRBJ2-5
CASSSSPGQGRYEQYF	TGTGCCAGCAGCTCTTCTCCAGGACAGGGTCGCTACGAGCAGTACTTC	TRBV7-8	.	TRBD1	TRBJ2-7
CASSEVQGNTGELFF	TGTGCCAGCAGTGAGGTACAGGGTAACACCGGGGAGCTGTTTTTT	TRBV2	.	.	TRBJ2-2
CASSARGLASNEQFF	TGTGCCAGCAGCGCGAGGGGACTAGCGAGTAATGAGCAGTTCTTC	TRBV9	.	TRBD2	TRBJ2-1
CASSSGQRITTNTGELFF	TGTGCCAGCAGTTCTGGACAGAGAATAACCACGAACACCGGGGAGCTGTTTTTT	TRBV6-9	.	.	TRBJ2-2
CASSLTRDNNSPLHF	TGTGCCAGCAGCTTAACCAGGGACAATAATTCACCCCTCCACTTT	TRBV7-8	.	.	TRBJ1-6
CASSMGGNTEAFF	TGTGCCAGTAGTATGGGAGGGAACACTGAAGCTTTCTTT	TRBV19	.	.	TRBJ1-1
CASALGQGRTPLHF	TGCGCCAGCGCGTTGGGACAGGGCCGAACACCCCTCCACTTT	TRBV4-1	.	TRBD1	TRBJ1-6
CASSLSSGEGYTF	TGCGCCAGCAGCTTGAGTTCGGGGGAAGGCTACACCTTC	TRBV5-1	.	.	TRBJ1-2
CASSLAPYNEQFF	TGTGCCAGCAGCTTGGCCCCTTACAATGAGCAGTTCTTC	TRBV5-4	.	.	TRBJ2-1
CASSLRTSGSGTGELFF	TGTGCCAGCAGCCTTCGGACTAGCGGGAGTGGTACCGGGGAGCTGTTTTTT	TRBV9	once	TRBD2	TRBJ2-2
CASSPGTVTYHYGYTF	TGTGCCAGCAGTCCCGGGACAGTGACTTACCACTATGGCTACACCTTC	TRBV9	.	TRBD1	TRBJ1-2
CASSAGQEKGNTEAFF	TGTGCCAGCAGCGCGGGACAGGAAAAGGGGAACACTGAAGCTTTCTTT	TRBV7-2	once	TRBD1	TRBJ1-1
CASSRSRDTQYF	TGTGCCAGCAGTCGAAGCAGGGATACGCAGTATTTT	TRBV6-5	.	.	TRBJ2-3
CASSVGSSGNTIYF	TGTGCCAGCAGCGTAGGGAGCTCTGGAAACACCATATATTTT	TRBV9	few	.	TRBJ1-3
CASSLGGRAENSPLHF	TGTGCCAGCAGCTTGGGCGGGCGGGCAGAGAATTCACCCCTCCACTTT	TRBV5-4	.	.	TRBJ1-6
CASSSQTGSYEQYF	TGTGCCAGTAGTAGTCAGACAGGATCCTACGAGCAGTACTTC	TRBV19	many	.	TRBJ2-7
CASRRGVDSPLHF	TGTGCCTCCAGAAGGGGTGTGGACTCACCCCTCCACTTT	TRBV6-5	.	.	TRBJ1-6
CASRDGDRELFF	TGCGCCAGCCGGGATGGGGATCGGGAGCTGTTTTTT	TRBV5-1	once	.	TRBJ2-2